This T cell receptor (beta chain) came from a study of identical twins. From germline, CDR1 is MNHNY and CDR2 SVGAGI (reference sequence). This CDR3 region has 13 residues. V was trimmed by 5 bases and J by 7 bases, leaving 12 bases between them. Findings of the study overall: The more abundant beta clonotypes in cord blood had fewer insertions, and memory repertoires did not show this.

Using its own MiXCR run on the 5' RACE reads, TCRdb lists one record per CDR3 protein. This sample has fewer than 800,000 distinct CDR3 sequences; 7.1% occur once, and the top ten carry 1.6%. This clonotype occurred a few times. Its antigen is not identified. A further study also used this sample, focusing on yellow fever vaccine responses in identical twins.

The genes are TRBV6-6 and TRBJ1-5; D remains ambiguous. Sequenced material: PBMCs. This clonotype was sampled from a woman between 18 and 29 years old in good health. The CDR3: CASSHLEGQPQHF. In DNA form, the CDR3 reads TGTGCCAGCAGTCACCTAGAGGGCCAGCCCCAGCATTTT.